Listed below are T cell receptor beta chains from one sample, sequenced in a study of shared T cell receptors in the human thymus. Repertoires were generated with immunoSEQ multiplex PCR, while TCRdb's copy carries only in-frame clones and drops some. The sample has 540,000 or so clones, around 78% seen once. This sample also belongs to another study, concerning human thymus T cells.

The sequencing sample was made of thymocytes. The receptors were sampled from a boy less than two years old with a congenital heart defect. Both conserved end residues are part of each CDR3. Only some rows state a clone size, as once, few, many or a class for expanded clones.

v_gene: TRBV15; abundance: NA; j_gene: TRBJ2-2; CDR3aa: CATSRKLTLGGLTNTGELFF
v_gene: TRBV7-3; abundance: NA; j_gene: TRBJ2-2; CDR3aa: CASSLTPAVDTGELFF
v_gene: TRBV4-3; abundance: NA; j_gene: TRBJ2-2; CDR3aa: CASSHLPGTEYTGELFF
v_gene: TRBV4-1; abundance: NA; j_gene: TRBJ2-5; CDR3aa: CASSPGAPGPGAQYF
v_gene: TRBV5-6; abundance: few; j_gene: TRBJ1-2; CDR3aa: CASNTGTTDGYTF
v_gene: TRBV12-5; abundance: NA; j_gene: TRBJ2-2; CDR3aa: CASGLSQGVTGELFF
v_gene: TRBV9; abundance: NA; j_gene: TRBJ2-6; CDR3aa: CASSVAPSGIDSGANVLTF
v_gene: TRBV28; abundance: NA; j_gene: TRBJ2-1; CDR3aa: CASSLCNRGVWLF
v_gene: TRBV2; abundance: few; j_gene: TRBJ2-3; CDR3aa: CASSLALESWTSGTDTQYF
v_gene: TRBV19; abundance: NA; j_gene: TRBJ1-5; CDR3aa: CASSIKGQGLNSNQPQHF
v_gene: TRBV4-1; abundance: NA; j_gene: TRBJ1-2; CDR3aa: CASSQPGTDNNGYTF
v_gene: TRBV4-1; abundance: NA; j_gene: TRBJ2-2; CDR3aa: CASSQGRDYTPGELFF
v_gene: TRBV27; abundance: NA; j_gene: TRBJ2-2; CDR3aa: CASSPPVEPMNTGELFF
v_gene: TRBV6-5; abundance: NA; j_gene: TRBJ1-2; CDR3aa: CASSFLSLTGGYTF
v_gene: TRBV15; abundance: few; j_gene: TRBJ2-1; CDR3aa: CATSRGDRDRNYNEQFF
v_gene: TRBV13; abundance: NA; j_gene: TRBJ2-1; CDR3aa: CASSLVAARPRGSYNEQFF
v_gene: TRBV4-3; abundance: NA; j_gene: TRBJ1-1; CDR3aa: CASSQDLGPQGAFF
v_gene: TRBV30; abundance: few; j_gene: TRBJ2-7; CDR3aa: CAWSGDRAYEQYF
v_gene: TRBV9; abundance: NA; j_gene: TRBJ1-1; CDR3aa: CASSVAVRGTNTEAFF
v_gene: TRBV7-3; abundance: NA; j_gene: TRBJ2-3; CDR3aa: CASSFSGSHSSTQYF
v_gene: TRBV5-4; abundance: NA; j_gene: TRBJ2-5; CDR3aa: CASSLVAGVLETQYF
v_gene: TRBV9; abundance: NA; j_gene: TRBJ2-1; CDR3aa: CASSVRGRPYNEQFF
v_gene: TRBV11-3; abundance: NA; j_gene: TRBJ1-1; CDR3aa: CASSLYPQMNTEAFF
v_gene: TRBV20-1; abundance: NA; j_gene: TRBJ2-7; CDR3aa: CSGRRGYEQYF
v_gene: TRBV5-5; abundance: NA; j_gene: TRBJ1-5; CDR3aa: CASSSTGYSNQPQHF
v_gene: TRBV4-3; abundance: NA; j_gene: TRBJ2-1; CDR3aa: CASSLPPQRGVGDEQFF
v_gene: TRBV4-1; abundance: NA; j_gene: TRBJ2-7; CDR3aa: CASSQDGIAGGPLIYEQYF
v_gene: TRBV5-1; abundance: NA; j_gene: TRBJ1-2; CDR3aa: CASSLGGQGDYGYTF
v_gene: TRBV5-1; abundance: NA; j_gene: TRBJ2-1; CDR3aa: CASSAGLAGPNNEQFF
v_gene: TRBV7-8; abundance: NA; j_gene: TRBJ1-1; CDR3aa: CASSPGQAEVGSTEAFF
v_gene: TRBV19; abundance: few; j_gene: TRBJ1-5; CDR3aa: CASSRDRGYLGNQPQHF
v_gene: TRBV2; abundance: NA; j_gene: TRBJ2-7; CDR3aa: CASSDQLPYEQYF
v_gene: TRBV10-1; abundance: NA; j_gene: TRBJ1-1; CDR3aa: CASSEVGTGGAGTEAFF
v_gene: TRBV29-1; abundance: NA; j_gene: TRBJ2-5; CDR3aa: CSVPGTSGSRETQYF
v_gene: TRBV9; abundance: NA; j_gene: TRBJ2-7; CDR3aa: CASSSAAGGSYEQYF
v_gene: TRBV7-6; abundance: NA; j_gene: TRBJ1-1; CDR3aa: CASSHPAGVQSEAFF
v_gene: TRBV5-6; abundance: few; j_gene: TRBJ1-2; CDR3aa: CASSCGRGNYGYTF
v_gene: TRBV15; abundance: few; j_gene: TRBJ2-4; CDR3aa: CATSRVASGNGDKNIQYF
v_gene: TRBV25-1; abundance: NA; j_gene: TRBJ1-2; CDR3aa: CASSEWGAKMSNYGYTF
v_gene: TRBV6-5; abundance: NA; j_gene: TRBJ2-7; CDR3aa: CASSHQAGLGHEQYF
v_gene: TRBV14; abundance: NA; j_gene: TRBJ2-1; CDR3aa: CASSQDWGLAGGGNEQFF
v_gene: TRBV21-1; abundance: NA; j_gene: TRBJ1-1; CDR3aa: CASRDRGRDTEAFF
v_gene: TRBV10-3; abundance: NA; j_gene: TRBJ2-3; CDR3aa: CAIGVGERQPDTQYF
v_gene: TRBV30; abundance: few; j_gene: TRBJ2-2; CDR3aa: CAWSGAGGAAGELFF
v_gene: TRBV9; abundance: NA; j_gene: TRBJ2-2; CDR3aa: CASSPRLASNTGELFF
v_gene: TRBV5-4; abundance: NA; j_gene: TRBJ2-1; CDR3aa: CASSAAVLAPSYNEQFF
v_gene: TRBV6-5; abundance: few; j_gene: TRBJ2-3; CDR3aa: CASRVAGQRKDTQYF
v_gene: TRBV2; abundance: NA; j_gene: TRBJ1-2; CDR3aa: CASSARGGYGYTF
v_gene: TRBV30; abundance: once; j_gene: TRBJ1-4; CDR3aa: CAWSSRGPGKLFF
v_gene: TRBV28; abundance: NA; j_gene: TRBJ1-4; CDR3aa: CASSHDRGGGEKLFF
v_gene: TRBV9; abundance: NA; j_gene: TRBJ2-1; CDR3aa: CASSPRVLRYNEQFF
v_gene: TRBV5-1; abundance: NA; j_gene: TRBJ2-2; CDR3aa: CASSATGTSAGELFF
v_gene: TRBV4-3; abundance: NA; j_gene: NA; CDR3aa: CASSRSRGVPYEQYF
v_gene: TRBV7-4; abundance: NA; j_gene: TRBJ2-7; CDR3aa: CASGTSTYEQYF
v_gene: TRBV4-1; abundance: NA; j_gene: TRBJ2-7; CDR3aa: CASSQPTSGRLYEQYF